Below are 27 T cell receptor beta chains sequenced from a single sample in a study of cytomegalovirus exposure and HLA in healthy donors. The PCR employed 60 Vbeta primers together with 13 Jbeta primers. TCRdb's copy holds only in-frame clones and misses some; the assay was immunoSEQ multiplex PCR. Of 150,000 to 200,000 clones in the sample, roughly 84% were seen once. Input material: PBMCs. These receptors all stem from a boy between 10 and 17 years old in good health and CMV-seronegative.

This clone was counted a few times. The chain combines TRBV27 with TRBJ1-1; D is uncertain. This CDR3 has 14 amino acids. CDR1 and CDR2 from the germline V gene are MNHEY and SMNVEV (reference sequence). V was shortened by 2 bases and J by 4 bases, with 11 bases between the two germline ends. The CDR3 here is CASSLGGLATEAFF. In nucleotides, the CDR3 is TGTGCCAGCAGTTTAGGAGGGCTCGCCACTGAAGCTTTCTTT.

V usage is TRBV6-5 and J usage is TRBJ2-3; TRBD2 agrees at 9 bases. The trim removed 8 bases at V and 2 bases at J, leaving 8 bases unmatched. Germline lookup yields CDR1 MNHEY and CDR2 SVGAGI. The CDR3 is 15 residues long. Here the CDR3 reads CASGRGGVATDTQYF. CDR3 sequence (DNA): TGTGCCAGCGGTCGCGGGGGGGTAGCCACAGATACGCAGTATTTT.

CDR3 residues: CASSLYGGTGYTEAFF. As DNA, the CDR3 is TGTGCCAGCAGCCTATATGGGGGGACCGGGTACACTGAAGCTTTCTTT. The genes are TRBV14 and TRBJ1-1; maybe TRBD1 (5 bases). V was shortened by 4 bases and J by 3 bases, with 18 bases between the two germline ends. This CDR3 is built from 16 residues. Germline loops: CDR1 SGHDN, CDR2 FVKESK.

The rearrangement links TRBV19 to TRBJ2-1; TRBD2 matches at 10 bases. The V and J ends lost 2 bases and 6 bases, in that order; junction bases with no gene match: 1. This CDR3 comprises 14 residues. CDR1 is LNHDA and CDR2 is SQIVND in the germline V gene (reference sequence). CDR3 sequence: CASSIIAGGNEQFF. CDR3 bases: TGTGCCAGTAGTATAATAGCGGGAGGCAATGAGCAGTTCTTC. Complete variable domain (other parts from reference TRBV19 and TRBJ2-1): DGGITQSPKYLFRKEGQNVTLSCEQNLNHDAMYWYRQDPGQGLRLIYYSQIVNDFQKGDIAEGYSVSREKKESFPLTVTSAQKNPTAFYLCASSIIAGGNEQFFGPGTRLTVL.

The rearrangement joins TRBV6-1 to TRBJ1-2, with 8 positions matching TRBD1. In germline, CDR1 is MNHNS, CDR2 SASEGT. This CDR3 comprises 14 residues. V lost 7 bases, J lost 5 bases, and 9 bases stayed unmatched. CDR3 protein: CASTGAGGWYGYTF. The CDR3 DNA reads TGTGCCAGCACGGGAGCAGGGGGCTGGTATGGCTACACCTTC.

V is TRBV20-1 and J is TRBJ2-1; D possibly corresponds to TRBD2 (6 bases). The CDR3 sequence is 10 residues long. V was pared by 1 base and J by 12 bases, with 7 bases between. Germline CDR1 and CDR2: DFQATT and SNEGSKA (reference sequence). This chain's CDR3 is CSARVGGQFF. The DNA for the CDR3 is TGCAGTGCTAGAGTCGGGGGGCAGTTCTTC.

This clone was observed once. The chain carries TRBV5-1 and TRBJ2-1; TRBD2 matches at 14 bases. Germline assignment: CDR1 SGHRS and CDR2 YFSETQ. This CDR3 is 20 amino acids long. V was clipped by 4 bases and J by 0 bases; unmatched bases: 12. CDR3 DNA: TGCGCCAGCAGCGGAATGCCGGGACTAGCGGGAGTTTCCTCCTACAATGAGCAGTTCTTC. Protein: CASSGMPGLAGVSSYNEQFF.

This rearrangement joins TRBV6-1 to TRBJ1-3, with a possible D match to TRBD1 (5 bases). The CDR3 contains 15 residues. Trimming pared 4 bases from V and 2 bases from J, leaving 12 bases between. Germline-derived CDR1 and CDR2 are MNHNS and SASEGT. The CDR3 DNA reads as TGTGCCAGCAGTGCAGGGAACTTTGCTGGAAACACCATATATTTT. As protein: CASSAGNFAGNTIYF.

The CDR3 DNA reads as TGTGCCAGTCTGACAGGAACTGGAAACACCATATATTTT. Amino acid sequence: CASLTGTGNTIYF. The chain uses TRBV19 and TRBJ1-3, with D possibly being TRBD1 (6 bases). The length of the CDR3 is 13 residues. Germline V CDR1 and CDR2: LNHDA, SQIVND (reference sequence). The V end lost 8 bases, the J end lost 2 bases, and 10 bases lay between the germline ends.

The CDR3 nucleotides read TGTGCCAGCAGTTACAGGGGCGTGGGCACTGAAGCTTTCTTT. It specifies CASSYRGVGTEAFF. The genes are TRBV6-5 and TRBJ1-1, with a weak D call TRBD1 (5 bases). The CDR3 covers 14 residues. Trimming removed 2 bases from V and 4 bases from J, with 11 bases in between. CDR1 is MNHEY and CDR2 is SVGAGI in the germline V gene.

The chain carries TRBV28 and TRBJ2-1; a weak D match, TRBD1 (5 bases). Trimming took off 7 bases at V and 0 bases at J, with 7 bases between the two ends. The germline gives CDR1 MDHEN, CDR2 SYDVKM. The CDR3 runs 13 residues. CDR3 amino acids: CASKRGSYNEQFF. The CDR3 coding sequence is TGTGCCAGCAAAAGGGGCTCCTACAATGAGCAGTTCTTC.

This chain uses TRBV5-4 with TRBJ1-1, with TRBD1 identical over 10 bases. Trimming took 6 bases from V and 7 from J; bases not matched to a gene: 9. The CDR3 loop spans 14 amino acids. The germline V gene encodes CDR1 SGHNT and CDR2 YYREEE (reference sequence). CDR3: CASTHQTGGFEAFF. The CDR3 region has the DNA TGTGCCAGCACCCACCAGACAGGGGGCTTTGAAGCTTTCTTT.

V gene TRBV5-1 combines with J gene TRBJ2-1; D is perhaps TRBD2 (5 bases). Trimming took off 3 bases at V and 1 base at J, with 14 bases between the two ends. The germline gives CDR1 SGHRS, CDR2 YFSETQ. The CDR3 length is 16 residues. In nucleotides, the CDR3 is TGCGCCAGCAGCTCTATCAGAGGGAGTTCCTACAATGAGCAGTTCTTC. This sequence encodes CASSSIRGSSYNEQFF.

This chain joins TRBV4-3 and TRBJ2-2; 8 nucleotides agree with TRBD2. CDR1 is LGHNA, CDR2 YSLEER, per germline. The V and J ends lost 2 bases and 4 bases, in that order; junction bases with no gene match: 3. This CDR3 is built from 15 residues. CDR3 sequence: CASSQPGLGTGELFF. The CDR3 DNA reads TGCGCCAGCAGCCAACCGGGACTAGGCACCGGGGAGCTGTTTTTT.

The V gene is TRBV6-5, the J gene TRBJ1-1; D gene ambiguous. From germline, CDR1 is MNHEY and CDR2 SVGAGI. Trimming took 2 bases from V and 4 from J, leaving 11 bases between them. CDR3 length: 14 residues. The CDR3 DNA follows: TGTGCCAGCAGTTACCGTGAGGGTTCCACTGAAGCTTTCTTT. Its protein product is CASSYREGSTEAFF.

The chain has TRBV19 and TRBJ1-5, with 7 bases matching TRBD1. The CDR3 is 14 residues long. CDR1 is LNHDA, CDR2 SQIVND, per germline (reference sequence). J lost 4 bases, V lost 6 bases, and 6 bases had no gene match. The CDR3 DNA reads TGTGCCAGTAGGACAGGGATAGGAAATCAGCCCCAGCATTTT. Translation gives CASRTGIGNQPQHF.

Only a few counts were recorded for this clone. The gene calls are TRBV25-1 and TRBJ2-7, with D possibly TRBD1 on 5 matching bases. The V end lost 1 base, the J end lost 0 bases, and 10 bases lay between the germline ends. The CDR3 has 15 residues. CDR1 MGHDK and CDR2 SYGVNS come from the germline V gene. The CDR3 is CASSESGITSYEQYF. The CDR3 bases are TGTGCCAGCAGTGAATCAGGGATAACCTCCTACGAGCAGTACTTC.

This chain uses TRBV5-6 with TRBJ2-7; TRBD2 agrees at 11 bases. Germline values: CDR1 SGHDT, CDR2 YYEEEE. This CDR3 comprises 17 residues. V was pared by 1 base and J by 3 bases, with 9 bases of the junction left unmatched. In DNA, the CDR3 is TGTGCCAGCAGCTTGCCACTACTAGCGGGAGATCTCTACGAGCAGTACTTC. It translates to CASSLPLLAGDLYEQYF. Based on the CDR3 plus reference TRBV5-6 and TRBJ2-7, the full variable domain is DAGVTQSPTHLIKTRGQQVTLRCSPKSGHDTVSWYQQALGQGPQFIFQYYEEEERQRGNFPDRFSGHQFPNYSSELNVNALLLGDSALYLCASSLPLLAGDLYEQYFGPGTRLTVT.

The J gene is TRBJ2-5, the V gene TRBV30; possible D gene TRBD1, 5 bases. The CDR3 length is 12 residues. CDR1 is GTSNPN, CDR2 SVGIG, per germline (reference sequence). Trimming pared 4 bases from V and 1 base from J, leaving 7 bases between. The CDR3 bases are TGTGCCTGGACAGGGTCCCAAGAGACCCAGTACTTC. It specifies CAWTGSQETQYF.

The chain carries TRBV6-5 and TRBJ2-3, with 8 bases that match TRBD1. The CDR3 covers 13 residues. Germline V lookup: CDR1 MNHEY, CDR2 SVGAGI. The ends lost 10 bases at V and 1 base at J; junction bases unmatched: 4. CDR3 sequence reads: CAIPGQGTDTQYF. CDR3 nucleotide sequence: TGTGCCATACCGGGACAGGGCACAGATACGCAGTATTTT.

The chain links TRBV5-6 to TRBJ2-1, with 10 bases aligning to TRBD2. V lost 0 bases, J lost 8 bases, and 8 bases stayed unmatched. The germline CDR1 and CDR2 sequences are SGHDT and YYEEEE. The CDR3 length is 16 residues. The CDR3 reads CASSLVASGSVYEQFF. CDR3 DNA sequence: TGTGCCAGCAGCTTGGTGGCTAGCGGGAGCGTCTATGAGCAGTTCTTC.

The rearrangement links TRBV6-1 to TRBJ1-2, with D tentatively TRBD1 (5 bases). The germline gives CDR1 MNHNS, CDR2 SASEGT. Trimming took 0 bases from V and 3 from J, leaving 8 bases between them. CDR3 length equals 14 residues. Written as DNA, the CDR3 is TGTGCCAGCAGTGAAGCGCCGACAGACTATGGCTACACCTTC. This gives the protein CASSEAPTDYGYTF.

This chain connects TRBV28 to TRBJ2-7, with D possibly TRBD1 on 5 matching bases. Germline CDR1 is MDHEN and CDR2 is SYDVKM. The CDR3 is made up of 13 amino acids. V was pared by 5 bases and J by 3 bases, with 11 bases between. The CDR3 sequence is CASSNGADYEQYF. The CDR3 bases are TGTGCCAGCAGTAATGGGGCAGACTACGAGCAGTACTTC.

This sequence joins TRBV11-2 and TRBJ1-1; perhaps TRBD1 as D (6 bases). In germline, CDR1 is SGHAT, CDR2 FQNNGV. The CDR3 sequence is 13 residues long. Trimming took off 5 bases at V and 4 bases at J, with 11 bases between the two ends. The CDR3 nucleotides read TGTGCCAGCAGCAACAGGGTGTTCACTGAAGCTTTCTTT. Protein product: CASSNRVFTEAFF.

The chain joins TRBV5-1 to TRBJ1-1; perhaps TRBD1 as D (5 bases). The CDR3 is made up of 15 amino acids. The V gene's germline CDR1 is SGHRS and CDR2 YFSETQ. V shed 2 bases and J shed 0 bases, with 11 bases lying between them. In DNA, the CDR3 is TGCGCCAGCAGCTTATCAGGGTCCATGAACACTGAAGCTTTCTTT. It encodes CASSLSGSMNTEAFF.

The chain carries TRBV27 and TRBJ1-4, with D maybe TRBD1 (6 bases). The germline V gene has CDR1 MNHEY and CDR2 SMNVEV (reference sequence). V was shortened by 3 bases and J by 6 bases, with 11 bases between the two germline ends. This CDR3 contains 14 residues. The CDR3 nucleotides read TGTGCCAGCAGTTTCCAGGGGCCGGATGAAAAACTGTTTTTT. This codes for CASSFQGPDEKLFF.

The chain has TRBV6-5 and TRBJ2-2; D might be TRBD1 (6 bases). Germline V CDR1 and CDR2: MNHEY, SVGAGI. This CDR3 is 14 amino acids long. Trimming removed 6 bases from V and 3 bases from J, with 11 bases in between. CDR3 nucleotide sequence: TGTGCCAGCAGAGACAGGCCACACACCGGGGAGCTGTTTTTT. The encoded protein is CASRDRPHTGELFF.